This entry describes one TCR beta chain. This clone was seen only a few times. Its binding antigen is unknown. The input lacks base qualities; no much larger clone sits a single base away. The data were obtained in a study of control samples from healthy donors and cancer patients (dated by TCRdb to 2019 to 2021). The library came from the immunoSEQ multiplex PCR assay. As stored in TCRdb, this immuneACCESS dataset retains in-frame rearrangements with V and J assigned. A fraction of the clones does not appear; measured against another copy, unresolved V genes explain less than half of the discrepancy, and the remainder lacks a known reason. This sample gives 18,000 or so clones in total; just over 85% of them show up just once. More than 9% of the sample goes to the ten largest clones. The sequence was collected from a woman in her 70s with colorectal cancer. Sequencing was carried out using PBMCs.

The CDR3 amino acid sequence is: CASSHRSRTSGGGLTDTQYF. The DNA is TGCGCCAGCAGCCACCGATCTAGGACTAGCGGGGGGGGACTCACAGATACGCAGTATTTT. Recombination linked TRBV4-3 to TRBJ2-3; 15 bases in between match TRBD2. V is pruned by 3 bases and J by 2 bases, leaving 12 bases of the junction without a gene match. CDR1 and CDR2 are drawn from the germline V gene: LGHNA, YSLEER. There are 20 amino acids in the CDR3, from cysteine to phenylalanine inclusive. CDR3 DNA only is kept here, 60 bases in frame from base 1.